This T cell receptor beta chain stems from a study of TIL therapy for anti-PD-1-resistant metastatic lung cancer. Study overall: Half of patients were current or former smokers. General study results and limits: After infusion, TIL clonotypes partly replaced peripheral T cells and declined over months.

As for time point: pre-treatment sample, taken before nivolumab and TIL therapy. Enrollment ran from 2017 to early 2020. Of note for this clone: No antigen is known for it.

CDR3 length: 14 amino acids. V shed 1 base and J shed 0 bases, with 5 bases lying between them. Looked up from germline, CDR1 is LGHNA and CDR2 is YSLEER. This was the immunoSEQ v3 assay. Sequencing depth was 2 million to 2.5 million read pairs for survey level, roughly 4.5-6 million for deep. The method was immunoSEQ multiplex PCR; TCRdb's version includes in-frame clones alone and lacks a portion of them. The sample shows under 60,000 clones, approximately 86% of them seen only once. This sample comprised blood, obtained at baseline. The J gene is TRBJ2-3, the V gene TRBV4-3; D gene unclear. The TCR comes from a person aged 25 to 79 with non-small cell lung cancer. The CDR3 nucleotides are TGCGCCAGCAGCCAAGGGAGAAGCACAGATACGCAGTATTTT. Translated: CASSQGRSTDTQYF.